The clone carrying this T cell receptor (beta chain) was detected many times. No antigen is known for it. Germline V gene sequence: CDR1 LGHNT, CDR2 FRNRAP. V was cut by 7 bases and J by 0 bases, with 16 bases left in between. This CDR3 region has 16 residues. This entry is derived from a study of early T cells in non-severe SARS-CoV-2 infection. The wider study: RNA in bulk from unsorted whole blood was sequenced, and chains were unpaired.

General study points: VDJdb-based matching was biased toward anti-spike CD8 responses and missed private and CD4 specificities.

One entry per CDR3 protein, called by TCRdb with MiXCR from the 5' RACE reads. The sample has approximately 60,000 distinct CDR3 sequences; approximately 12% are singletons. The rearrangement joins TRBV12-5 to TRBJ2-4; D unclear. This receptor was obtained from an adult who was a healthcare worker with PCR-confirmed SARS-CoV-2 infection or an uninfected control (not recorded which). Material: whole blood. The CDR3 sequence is CASALHPPLAKNIQYF. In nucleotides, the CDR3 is TGTGCTAGTGCCCTACACCCTCCATTAGCCAAAAACATTCAGTACTTC.